Listed below are T cell receptor beta chains from one sample, sequenced in a study of T cell responses to AZD1222 COVID-19 vaccine. Profiling relied on immunoSEQ multiplex PCR, and the TCRdb table lists in-frame clones only, not all of them. The sample consists of 100,000 to 150,000 clones, 91% of them appearing once. The source was peripheral blood, collected 28 days after the second AZD1222 dose. The receptors were sampled from an adult who received the AZD1222 COVID-19 vaccine. Both conserved end residues are part of each CDR3. D genes are given only for firm matches. Clone size, where shown, is once, few, many, or a class for clones that have expanded.

V	D	J	size	CDR3	DNA
TRBV5-5	TRBD2	TRBJ2-1	NA	CASSLGVGTSGINEQFF	TGTGCCAGCAGCTTGGGGGTAGGGACTAGCGGGATCAATGAGCAGTTCTTC
TRBV5-1	NA	TRBJ1-1	once	CASSLLAERPGAEAFF	TGCGCCAGCAGCTTATTGGCGGAACGGCCGGGAGCTGAAGCTTTCTTT
TRBV7-3	NA	TRBJ2-1	NA	CASSLNMENEQFF	TGTGCCAGCAGCTTAAACATGGAGAATGAGCAGTTCTTC
TRBV3-1/TRBV3-2	NA	TRBJ2-7	NA	CASSLGGGPLSEQYF	TGTGCCAGCAGCCTAGGTGGCGGGCCGCTCTCCGAGCAGTACTTC
TRBV7-9	TRBD1	TRBJ2-3	NA	CASSYTGADTQYF	TGTGCCAGCAGCTATACAGGGGCAGATACGCAGTATTTT
TRBV6-2/TRBV6-3	TRBD2	TRBJ2-2	NA	CASSGTLAGWAGELFF	TGTGCCAGCAGTGGGACGCTAGCGGGATGGGCCGGGGAGCTGTTTTTT
TRBV2	TRBD1	TRBJ2-7	NA	CAQQRSRGQYEQYF	TGTGCCCAGCAGAGATCTAGGGGGCAGTACGAGCAGTACTTC
TRBV28	NA	TRBJ2-7	NA	CASMAGIPYEQYF	TGTGCCAGCATGGCAGGTATCCCCTACGAGCAGTACTTC
TRBV7-2	NA	TRBJ2-1	NA	CASSLQTRGSYNEQFF	TGTGCCAGCAGCTTACAGACTAGGGGGTCCTACAATGAGCAGTTCTTC
TRBV5-4	NA	TRBJ1-1	NA	CASSLGASGALNTEAFF	TGTGCCAGCAGCTTGGGGGCCTCGGGGGCCCTGAACACTGAAGCTTTCTTT
TRBV19	TRBD1	TRBJ1-2	NA	CASRNRGSYTF	TGTGCCAGTAGAAACAGGGGAAGCTACACCTTC
TRBV13	NA	TRBJ2-1	NA	CASSLFGDNEQFF	TGTGCCAGCAGCTTATTTGGAGACAATGAGCAGTTCTTC
TRBV7-2	TRBD1	TRBJ1-5	few	CASSASTGSNQPQHF	TGTGCCAGCAGCGCCTCGACAGGGAGCAATCAGCCCCAGCATTTT
TRBV6-5	TRBD1	TRBJ1-4	NA	CASSTGQGTKKLFF	TGTGCCAGCAGCACGGGACAGGGTACGAAGAAACTGTTTTTT
TRBV6-6	TRBD2	TRBJ2-5	NA	CASSSRTSGGETQYF	TGTGCCAGCAGTTCTCGGACTAGCGGGGGTGAGACCCAGTACTTC
TRBV7-8	TRBD1	TRBJ2-1	NA	CASSPGQAHNEQFF	TGTGCCAGCAGCCCAGGACAGGCCCACAATGAGCAGTTCTTC
TRBV18	TRBD1	TRBJ2-7	NA	CASSPGQGTSYEQYF	TGTGCCAGCTCACCCGGACAGGGGACTTCCTACGAGCAGTACTTC
TRBV6-5	TRBD2	TRBJ2-1	NA	CATQRGGSSYNEQFF	TGTGCCACCCAAAGGGGAGGGAGCTCCTACAATGAGCAGTTCTTC
TRBV7-9	NA	TRBJ2-3	NA	CASSLALTYTDTQYF	TGTGCCAGCAGCTTAGCGTTGACTTACACAGATACGCAGTATTTT
TRBV6-1	NA	TRBJ1-2	NA	CASSEPGLYGYTF	TGTGCCAGCAGTGAACCAGGACTCTATGGCTACACCTTC
TRBV6-5	NA	TRBJ2-1	few	CASSYGGGINEQFF	TGTGCCAGCAGTTACGGCGGGGGCATCAATGAGCAGTTCTTC
TRBV21-1	NA	TRBJ2-1	once	CASSQTGEGTANEQFF	TGTGCCAGCAGCCAAACGGGGGAGGGGACTGCGAATGAGCAGTTCTTC
TRBV6-5	TRBD1	TRBJ2-7	many	CASSWDREYEQYF	TGTGCCAGCAGTTGGGACAGGGAATACGAGCAGTACTTC
TRBV18	NA	TRBJ2-5	NA	CASSPPEEGEGAQYF	TGTGCCAGCTCACCACCGGAAGAGGGAGAGGGGGCCCAGTACTTC
TRBV5-1	TRBD2	TRBJ2-4	NA	CASSLARAGGVNIQYF	TGCGCCAGCAGCTTGGCCAGGGCGGGAGGGGTAAACATTCAGTACTTC
TRBV19	TRBD1	TRBJ1-4	NA	CASSTARGPNEKLFF	TGTGCCAGTAGTACCGCTAGGGGGCCTAATGAAAAACTGTTTTTT
TRBV12-3/TRBV12-4	NA	TRBJ1-5	NA	CASSLGERPQHF	TGTGCCAGCAGTTTAGGCGAGCGGCCCCAGCATTTT
TRBV4-1	NA	TRBJ2-3	NA	CASSQGPHDSTDTQYF	TGCGCCAGCAGCCAAGGCCCCCATGACAGCACAGATACGCAGTATTTT
TRBV19	NA	TRBJ2-1	NA	CASSKILQGEQFF	TGTGCCAGTAGTAAAATCCTACAGGGCGAGCAGTTCTTC
TRBV20-1	NA	TRBJ1-2	NA	CSGTGLGGYTF	TGCAGTGGTACCGGCCTGGGTGGCTACACCTTC
TRBV16	NA	TRBJ1-1	NA	CASSQKDGTPVDTEAFF	TGTGCCAGCAGCCAAAAGGATGGGACACCGGTGGACACTGAAGCTTTCTTT
TRBV5-1	TRBD2	TRBJ2-1	NA	CASSFLPGLAGNEQFF	TGCGCCAGCAGCTTCCTCCCGGGACTAGCGGGGAATGAGCAGTTCTTC
TRBV19	NA	TRBJ1-3	NA	CASSPLGGGNTIYF	TGTGCCAGTAGTCCTCTGGGGGGAGGAAACACCATATATTTT
TRBV19	TRBD1	TRBJ1-1	NA	CASRQTGGGYEAFF	TGTGCCAGTAGACAGACAGGGGGAGGTTATGAAGCTTTCTTT
TRBV2	NA	TRBJ2-4	NA	CASRKLAKNIQYF	TGTGCCAGCAGGAAACTAGCCAAAAACATTCAGTACTTC
TRBV2	TRBD1	TRBJ1-4	NA	CASSEGQGGGTNEKLFF	TGTGCCAGCAGTGAAGGACAGGGAGGAGGTACTAATGAAAAACTGTTTTTT
TRBV4-2	TRBD1	TRBJ2-5	NA	CASSASRGRETQYF	TGTGCCAGCAGCGCCAGCAGGGGGCGGGAGACCCAGTACTTC
TRBV20-1	NA	TRBJ2-1	NA	CSAEQGNEQFF	TGCAGTGCGGAACAGGGCAATGAGCAGTTCTTC
TRBV6-6	TRBD2	TRBJ2-3	NA	CASSYAAGGPRDTQYF	TGTGCCAGCAGTTACGCGGCGGGAGGGCCCCGAGATACGCAGTATTTT
TRBV6-5	NA	TRBJ1-5	NA	CASSYGPGFQPQHF	TGTGCCAGCAGTTACGGACCTGGGTTTCAGCCCCAGCATTTT
TRBV19	TRBD2	TRBJ2-5	NA	CASSIVNSGSGGGQYF	TGTGCCAGTAGTATAGTTAATAGCGGGAGTGGGGGCGGCCAGTACTTC
TRBV5-4	NA	TRBJ2-5	NA	CASRMGANQETQYF	TGTGCCAGCAGGATGGGGGCCAACCAAGAGACCCAGTACTTC
TRBV5-8	TRBD2	TRBJ2-1	NA	CASSSISGGVVNEQFF	TGTGCCAGCAGCTCCATTAGCGGGGGGGTTGTAAATGAGCAGTTCTTC
TRBV19	TRBD1	TRBJ1-2	NA	CASSIDEGAFYGYTF	TGTGCCAGTAGTATAGATGAGGGGGCCTTCTATGGCTACACCTTC
TRBV18	TRBD1	TRBJ2-2	NA	CASSPTRDSNTGELFF	TGTGCCAGCTCACCGACCCGGGACAGCAACACCGGGGAGCTGTTTTTT
TRBV18	NA	TRBJ2-2	NA	CASAPGQNTGELFF	TGTGCCAGCGCTCCGGGACAGAACACCGGGGAGCTGTTTTTT
TRBV11-2	TRBD2	TRBJ2-6	NA	CASSPTLAGVISGANVLTF	TGTGCCAGCAGCCCCACCCTAGCGGGGGTGATCTCTGGGGCCAACGTCCTGACTTTC
TRBV29-1	NA	TRBJ1-1	NA	CSVEARMERGANHIGEAFF	TGCAGCGTTGAAGCCCGGATGGAGAGGGGCGCGAATCACATTGGTGAAGCTTTCTTT